This record looks at one T cell receptor beta chain sequence and its context. Its antigen is currently unknown. Only in-frame clones appear in the TCRdb table, and some are missing; sequencing was by immunoSEQ multiplex PCR. The sample holds fewer than 850,000 clones, around 96% seen once. This sample stems from a study of shared clonotypes between healthy human individuals. Whole-study context: Researchers assigned three CD4 naive, three CD4 memory, two CD8 naive and one CD8 memory plate to each donor.

CD45RO-negative, CCR7-positively selected cells formed the naive CD8 fraction, excluding terminally differentiated effector memory CD45RA+ cells. Whole-study findings and limits: Across a few donors, naive CD4 shared 5% to 5.5%, naive CD8 under 4%, memory CD4 2.3%, memory CD8 more than 0.35%. The generation probabilities recorded for non-shared clonotypes fell below those of clonotypes shared by all four donors.

This CDR3 comprises 17 residues. The V end lost 5 bases, the J end lost 0 bases, and 20 bases lay between the germline ends. CDR1 is SGHAT and CDR2 is FQNNGV in the germline V gene. This chain uses TRBV11-2 with TRBJ2-7, with D perhaps matching TRBD1 (7 bases). The sequenced sample consisted of naive CD8+ T cells sorted from blood. The sequence was collected from a man aged 30 to 45 in good health. DNA for the CDR3: TGTGCCAGCAGCCCATCAGGGGGGCGGATCGTCTCCTACGAGCAGTACTTC. Its translation is CASSPSGGRIVSYEQYF.